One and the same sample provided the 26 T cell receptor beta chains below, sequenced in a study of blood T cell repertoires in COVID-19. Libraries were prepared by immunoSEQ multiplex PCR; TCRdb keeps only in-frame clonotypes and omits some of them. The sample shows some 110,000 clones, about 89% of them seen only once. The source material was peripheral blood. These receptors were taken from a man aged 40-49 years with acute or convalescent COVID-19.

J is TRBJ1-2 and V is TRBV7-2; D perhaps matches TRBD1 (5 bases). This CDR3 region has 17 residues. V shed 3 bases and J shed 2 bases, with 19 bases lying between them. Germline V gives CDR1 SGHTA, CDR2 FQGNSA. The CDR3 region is CASSFSSGFVLNYGYTF. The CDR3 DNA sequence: TGTGCCAGCAGCTTCTCATCAGGGTTCGTACTGAACTATGGCTACACCTTC.

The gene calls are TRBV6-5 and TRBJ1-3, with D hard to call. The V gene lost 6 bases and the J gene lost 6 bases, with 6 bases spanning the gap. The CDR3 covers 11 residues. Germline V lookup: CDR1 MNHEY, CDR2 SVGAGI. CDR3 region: CASSQLNTIYF. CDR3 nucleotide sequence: TGTGCCAGCAGCCAACTAAACACCATATATTTT.

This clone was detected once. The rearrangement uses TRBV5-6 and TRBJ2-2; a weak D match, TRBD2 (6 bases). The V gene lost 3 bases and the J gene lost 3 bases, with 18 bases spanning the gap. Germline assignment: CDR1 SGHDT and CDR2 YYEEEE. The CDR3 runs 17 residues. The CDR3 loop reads CASSSTGTSRDTGELFF. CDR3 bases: TGTGCCAGCAGCTCGACGGGAACTAGCAGGGACACCGGGGAGCTGTTTTTT.

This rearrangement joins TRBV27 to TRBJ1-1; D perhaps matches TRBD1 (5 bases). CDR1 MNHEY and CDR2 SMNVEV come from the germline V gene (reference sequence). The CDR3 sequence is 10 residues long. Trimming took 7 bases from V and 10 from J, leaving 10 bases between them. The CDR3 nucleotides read TGTGCCAGCAAGGATGGGGCAGCTTTCTTT. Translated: CASKDGAAFF.

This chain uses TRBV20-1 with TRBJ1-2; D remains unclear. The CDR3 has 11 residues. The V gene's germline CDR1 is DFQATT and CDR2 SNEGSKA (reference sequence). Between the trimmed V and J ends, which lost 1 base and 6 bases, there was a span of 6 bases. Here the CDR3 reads CSARGDDGYTF. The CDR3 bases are TGCAGTGCTAGAGGAGATGATGGCTACACCTTC.

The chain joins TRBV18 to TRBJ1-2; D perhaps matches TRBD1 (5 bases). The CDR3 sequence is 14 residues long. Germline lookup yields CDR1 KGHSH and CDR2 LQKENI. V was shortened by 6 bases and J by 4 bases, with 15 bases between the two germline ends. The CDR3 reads CASSTIQGFYGYTF. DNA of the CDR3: TGTGCCAGCTCCACGATTCAGGGTTTCTATGGCTACACCTTC.

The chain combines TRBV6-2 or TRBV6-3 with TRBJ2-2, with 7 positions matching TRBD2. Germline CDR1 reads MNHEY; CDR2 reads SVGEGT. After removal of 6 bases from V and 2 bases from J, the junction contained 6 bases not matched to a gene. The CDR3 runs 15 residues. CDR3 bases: TGTGCCAGCAGCCTCGGGAGGTTTAACACCGGGGAGCTGTTTTTT. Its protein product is CASSLGRFNTGELFF.

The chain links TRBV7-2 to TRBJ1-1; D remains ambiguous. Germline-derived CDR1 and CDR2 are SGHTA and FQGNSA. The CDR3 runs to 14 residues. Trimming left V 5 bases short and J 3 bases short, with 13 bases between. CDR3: CASSQFVRDTEAFF. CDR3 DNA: TGTGCCAGCAGCCAATTCGTGAGAGACACTGAAGCTTTCTTT. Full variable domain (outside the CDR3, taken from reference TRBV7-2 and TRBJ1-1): GAGVSQSPSNKVTEKGKDVELRCDPISGHTALYWYRQSLGQGLEFLIYFQGNSAPDKSGLPSDRFSAERTGGSVSTLTIQRTQQEDSAVYLCASSQFVRDTEAFFGQGTRLTVV.

CDR3 sequence: CAIAHLGGDGYTF. The CDR3 bases are TGTGCCATCGCCCATTTAGGGGGGGACGGCTACACCTTC. The chain joins TRBV10-3 to TRBJ1-2, with a tentative D call TRBD1 (6 bases). The CDR3 spans 13 residues. Germline CDR1 and CDR2: ENHRY and SYGVKD. The V gene lost 8 bases and the J gene lost 8 bases, with 18 bases spanning the gap.

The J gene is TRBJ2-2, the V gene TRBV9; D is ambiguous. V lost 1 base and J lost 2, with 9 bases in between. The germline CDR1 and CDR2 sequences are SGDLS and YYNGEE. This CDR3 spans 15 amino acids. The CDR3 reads CASSVRQANTGELFF. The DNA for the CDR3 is TGTGCCAGCAGCGTACGGCAGGCCAACACCGGGGAGCTGTTTTTT.

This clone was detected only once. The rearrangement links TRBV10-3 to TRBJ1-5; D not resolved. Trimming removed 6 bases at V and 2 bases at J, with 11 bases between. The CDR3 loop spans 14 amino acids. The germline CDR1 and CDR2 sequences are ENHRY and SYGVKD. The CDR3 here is CAISPDLGNQPQHF. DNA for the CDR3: TGTGCCATCAGCCCCGACTTGGGCAATCAGCCCCAGCATTTT.

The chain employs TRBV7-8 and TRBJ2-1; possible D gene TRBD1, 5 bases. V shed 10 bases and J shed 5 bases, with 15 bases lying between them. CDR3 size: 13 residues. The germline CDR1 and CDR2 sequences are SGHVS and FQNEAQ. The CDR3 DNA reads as TGTGCCACCAGGGTTCGTGCGGACAATGAGCAGTTCTTC. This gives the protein CATRVRADNEQFF.

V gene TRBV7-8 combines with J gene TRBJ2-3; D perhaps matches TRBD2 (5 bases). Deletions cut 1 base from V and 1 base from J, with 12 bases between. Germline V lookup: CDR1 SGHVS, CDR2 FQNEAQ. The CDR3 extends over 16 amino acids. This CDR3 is CASSLVTGKGTDTQYF. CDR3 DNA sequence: TGTGCCAGCAGCTTAGTTACCGGGAAAGGCACAGATACGCAGTATTTT.

CDR3 bases: TGCGCCAGCAGCCTCGATAGCGTTCCCTACAATGAGCAGTTCTTC. This encodes CASSLDSVPYNEQFF. The chain carries TRBV5-1 and TRBJ2-1; tentative D call: TRBD2 (5 bases). The CDR3 runs to 15 residues. Germline V CDR1 and CDR2: SGHRS, YFSETQ. V was cut by 4 bases and J by 2 bases, with 13 bases left in between.

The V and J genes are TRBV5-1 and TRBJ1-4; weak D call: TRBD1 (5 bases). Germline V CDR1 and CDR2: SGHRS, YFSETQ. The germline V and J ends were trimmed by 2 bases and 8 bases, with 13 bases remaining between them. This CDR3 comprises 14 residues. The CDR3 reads CASSFAGVGEKLFF. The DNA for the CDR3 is TGCGCCAGCAGCTTCGCGGGGGTAGGGGAAAAACTGTTTTTT.

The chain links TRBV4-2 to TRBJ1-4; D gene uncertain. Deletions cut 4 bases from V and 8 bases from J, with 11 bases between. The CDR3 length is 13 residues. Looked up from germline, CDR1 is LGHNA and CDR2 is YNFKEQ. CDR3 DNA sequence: TGTGCCAGCAGCCCGCCCGGGGAAGAAAAACTGTTTTTT. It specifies CASSPPGEEKLFF.

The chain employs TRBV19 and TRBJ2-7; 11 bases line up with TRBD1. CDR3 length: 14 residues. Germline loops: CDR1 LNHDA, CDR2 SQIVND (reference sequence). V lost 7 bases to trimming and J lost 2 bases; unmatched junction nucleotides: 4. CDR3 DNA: TGTGCCAGTAAAACGGGACAGGGGGCCTACGAGCAGTACTTC. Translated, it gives CASKTGQGAYEQYF.

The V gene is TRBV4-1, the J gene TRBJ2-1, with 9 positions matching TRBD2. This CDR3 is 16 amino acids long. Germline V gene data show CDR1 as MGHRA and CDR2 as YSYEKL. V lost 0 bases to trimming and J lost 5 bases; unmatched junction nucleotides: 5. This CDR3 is CASSQEAGGSHNEQFF. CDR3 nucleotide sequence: TGCGCCAGCAGCCAAGAAGCGGGGGGTTCCCACAATGAGCAGTTCTTC.

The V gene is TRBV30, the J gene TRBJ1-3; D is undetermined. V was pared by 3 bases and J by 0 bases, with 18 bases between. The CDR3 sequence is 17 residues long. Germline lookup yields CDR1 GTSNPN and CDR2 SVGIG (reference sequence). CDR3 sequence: CAWRQNHLIDSGNTIYF. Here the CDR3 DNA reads TGTGCCTGGAGACAAAACCACCTCATTGACTCTGGAAACACCATATATTTT. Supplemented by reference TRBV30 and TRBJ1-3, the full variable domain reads SQTIHQWPATLVQPVGSPLSLECTVEGTSNPNLYWYRQAAGRGLQLLFYSVGIGQISSEVPQNLSASRPQDRQFILSSKKLLLSDSGFYLCAWRQNHLIDSGNTIYFGEGSWLTVV.

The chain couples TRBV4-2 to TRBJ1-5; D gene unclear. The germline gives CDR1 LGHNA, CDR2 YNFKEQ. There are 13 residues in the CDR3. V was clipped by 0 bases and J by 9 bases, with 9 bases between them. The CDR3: CASSQEGEGPQHF. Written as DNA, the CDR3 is TGTGCCAGCAGCCAAGAGGGCGAGGGGCCCCAGCATTTT.

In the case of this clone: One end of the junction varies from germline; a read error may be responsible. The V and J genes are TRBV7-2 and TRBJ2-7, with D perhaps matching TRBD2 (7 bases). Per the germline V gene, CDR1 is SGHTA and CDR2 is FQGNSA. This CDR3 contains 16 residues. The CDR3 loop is CAGSLLGGVSSYEQYF. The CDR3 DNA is TGTGCCGGCAGCTTATTAGGGGGGGTCAGCTCCTACGAGCAGTACTTC.

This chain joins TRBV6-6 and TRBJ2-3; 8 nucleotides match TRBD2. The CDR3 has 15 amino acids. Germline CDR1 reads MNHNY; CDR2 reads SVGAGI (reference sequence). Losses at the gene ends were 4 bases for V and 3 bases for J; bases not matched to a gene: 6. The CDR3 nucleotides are TGTGCCAGCAGTTTCCCGACTAGCGTGACAGATACGCAGTATTTT. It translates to CASSFPTSVTDTQYF.

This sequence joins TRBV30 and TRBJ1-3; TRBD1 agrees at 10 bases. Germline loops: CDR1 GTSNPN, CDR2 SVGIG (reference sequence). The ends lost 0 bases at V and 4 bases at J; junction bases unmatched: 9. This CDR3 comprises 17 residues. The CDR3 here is CAWSVRAGTGEGNTIYF. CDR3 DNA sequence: TGTGCCTGGAGTGTACGGGCCGGGACAGGGGAAGGAAACACCATATATTTT.

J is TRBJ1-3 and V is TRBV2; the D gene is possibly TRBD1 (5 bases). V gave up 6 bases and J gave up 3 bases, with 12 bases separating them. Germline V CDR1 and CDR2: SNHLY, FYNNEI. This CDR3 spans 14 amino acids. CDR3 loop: CASSPGLIGNTIYF. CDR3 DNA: TGTGCCAGCAGCCCGGGACTGATTGGAAACACCATATATTTT.

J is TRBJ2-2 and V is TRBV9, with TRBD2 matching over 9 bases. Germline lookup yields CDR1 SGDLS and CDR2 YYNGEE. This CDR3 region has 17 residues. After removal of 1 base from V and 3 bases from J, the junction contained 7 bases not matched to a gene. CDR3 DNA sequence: TGTGCCAGCAGCGTATTTGCGGGAGGGAGGGACACCGGGGAGCTGTTTTTT. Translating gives CASSVFAGGRDTGELFF.

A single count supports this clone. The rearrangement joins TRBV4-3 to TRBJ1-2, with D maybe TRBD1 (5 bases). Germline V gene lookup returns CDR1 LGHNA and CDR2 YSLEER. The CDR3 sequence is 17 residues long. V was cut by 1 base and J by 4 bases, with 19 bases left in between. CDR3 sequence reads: CASSQGGLREGPYGYTF. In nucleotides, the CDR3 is TGCGCCAGCAGCCAAGGGGGCCTGCGGGAGGGTCCCTATGGCTACACCTTC.